A single sample is the source of the 11 T cell receptor beta chains below, sequenced in a study of T-cell reconstitution after alpha-beta-depleted transplantation in children. Preparation of the TCRbeta library was carried out with unique molecular identifiers. TCRdb fed the PCR reads into MiXCR, producing one record per CDR3 protein. There are about 110,000 distinct CDR3 sequences in the sample; 5.5% to 7% occur only once, and roughly 24% lies in the top ten. The sample in question was PBMCs, mostly from graft donor cells, obtained 360 days after TCRalphabeta/CD19-depleted stem cell transplant. The receptors were gathered from a male patient aged 2-9 years who had a stem cell transplant for acute lymphoblastic leukemia, so the T cells may come from the graft donor.

In this sample, this clonotype turned up many times. This chain connects TRBV7-2 to TRBJ2-5; unclear D gene. Trimming pared 1 base from V and 3 bases from J, leaving 9 bases between. The germline gives CDR1 SGHTA, CDR2 FQGNSA. CDR3 size: 14 residues. The CDR3 protein is CASSLDMTEETQYF. The CDR3 region has the DNA TGTGCCAGCAGCTTAGATATGACGGAAGAGACCCAGTACTTC.

This clonotype came up many times. J is TRBJ2-7 and V is TRBV5-1; TRBD1 aligns across 9 bases. This CDR3 is 14 amino acids long. V shed 4 bases and J 5 bases; nucleotides not matched to a gene: 7. Germline lookup yields CDR1 SGHRS and CDR2 YFSETQ. The CDR3 bases are TGCGCCAGCAGCGTTACAGGGGGCATCAACGAGCAGTACTTC. The encoded protein is CASSVTGGINEQYF.

This clonotype was detected only a few times. The J gene is TRBJ2-1, the V gene TRBV28; D uncertain. CDR3 length: 11 residues. V was cut by 6 bases and J by 9 bases, with 9 bases left in between. CDR1 is MDHEN and CDR2 is SYDVKM in the germline V gene. The CDR3 DNA is TGTGCCAGCAGGACCGAGCTTGAGCAGTTCTTC. Protein sequence: CASRTELEQFF. Full variable domain (rest looked up from reference TRBV28 and TRBJ2-1): DVKVTQSSRYLVKRTGEKVFLECVQDMDHENMFWYRQDPGLGLRLIYFSYDVKMKEKGDIPEGYSVSREKKERFSLILESASTNQTSMYLCASRTELEQFFGPGTRLTVL.

A note on this clonotype: Just one base apart from a much larger clone, this may be a read error. The chain recombines TRBV27 with TRBJ2-1; 10 positions agree with TRBD2. Unmatched junction bases numbered 10, after V lost 8 bases and J lost 9 bases. Germline assignment: CDR1 MNHEY and CDR2 SMNVEV (reference sequence). The CDR3 totals 14 residues. This CDR3 is CASSRGSGRIEQFF. CDR3 nucleotide sequence: TGTGCCAGCTCCCGGGGTAGCGGGAGGATTGAGCAGTTCTTC.

Ten or more counts support this clonotype. The V call is TRBV5-5, the J call TRBJ1-1, with D unresolved. The CDR3 is 15 amino acids. In germline, CDR1 is SGHKS, CDR2 YYEKEE (reference sequence). Trimming removed 4 bases from V and 3 bases from J, with 16 bases in between. The CDR3 protein is CASSPLGGFHTEAFF. CDR3 in DNA: TGTGCCAGCAGCCCCCTAGGAGGGTTTCACACTGAAGCTTTCTTT.

This sequence joins TRBV12-3 or TRBV12-4 and TRBJ2-7, with D perhaps TRBD1 (6 bases). The CDR3 covers 14 residues. Trimming took 3 bases from V and 5 from J, leaving 14 bases between them. In DNA, the CDR3 is TGTGCCAGCAGTTTGTTTACAGGGCGGAACGAGCAGTACTTC. Its protein product is CASSLFTGRNEQYF.

This clonotype came up a few times. The V call is TRBV24-1, the J call TRBJ1-1; 9 nucleotides match TRBD1. V lost 2 bases to trimming and J lost 7 bases; unmatched junction nucleotides: 1. The CDR3 is made up of 13 amino acids. Germline V lookup: CDR1 KGHDR, CDR2 SFDVKD. This chain's CDR3 is CATSDWGQGEAFF. The CDR3 DNA reads TGTGCCACCAGTGATTGGGGACAGGGTGAAGCTTTCTTT.

J is TRBJ2-2 and V is TRBV27; D not resolved. This CDR3 is built from 16 residues. In germline, CDR1 is MNHEY, CDR2 SMNVEV (reference sequence). V was clipped by 5 bases and J by 5 bases, with 18 bases between them. DNA for the CDR3: TGTGCCAGCAGTCCCGTGATTGTAGCCTGGACCGGGGAGCTGTTTTTT. It translates to CASSPVIVAWTGELFF.

This clonotype has at least ten counts. The rearrangement links TRBV2 to TRBJ2-1, with 7 nucleotides matching TRBD1. V lost 8 bases to trimming and J lost 7 bases; unmatched junction nucleotides: 8. Germline-derived CDR1 and CDR2 are SNHLY and FYNNEI. This CDR3 has 13 amino acids. For the CDR3, the DNA is TGTGCCAGCGACAGGGCCCCGGGGAATGAGCAGTTCTTC. Its translation: CASDRAPGNEQFF.

The chain links TRBV19 to TRBJ2-7; D is ambiguous. The CDR3 runs to 13 residues. Trimming removed 4 bases at V and 0 bases at J, with 7 bases between. Germline CDR1 and CDR2: LNHDA and SQIVND (reference sequence). The CDR3 is CASSTQISYEQYF. In DNA, the CDR3 is TGTGCCAGTAGTACTCAAATCTCCTACGAGCAGTACTTC.

This clonotype was observed a handful of times. The V gene is TRBV27, the J gene TRBJ2-7, with D maybe TRBD1 (6 bases). Germline V gene data show CDR1 as MNHEY and CDR2 as SMNVEV (reference sequence). This CDR3 comprises 15 residues. V lost 3 bases to trimming and J lost 4 bases, with 16 bases between them. The CDR3 nucleotides read TGTGCCAGCAGTTTCCAACCCCAGGACAGATACGAGCAGTACTTC. It encodes CASSFQPQDRYEQYF.